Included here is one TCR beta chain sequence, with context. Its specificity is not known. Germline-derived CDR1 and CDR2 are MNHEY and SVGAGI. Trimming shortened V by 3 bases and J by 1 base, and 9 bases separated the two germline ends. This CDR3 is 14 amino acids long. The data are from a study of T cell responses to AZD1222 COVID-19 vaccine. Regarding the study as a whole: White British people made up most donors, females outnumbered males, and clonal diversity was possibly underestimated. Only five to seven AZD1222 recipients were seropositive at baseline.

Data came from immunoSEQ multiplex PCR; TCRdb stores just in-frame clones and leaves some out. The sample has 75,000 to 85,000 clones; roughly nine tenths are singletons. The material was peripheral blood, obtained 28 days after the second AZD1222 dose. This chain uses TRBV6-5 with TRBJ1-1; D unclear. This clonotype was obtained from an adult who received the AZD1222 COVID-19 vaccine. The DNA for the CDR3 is TGTGCCAGCAGTTATTACCTTGGGAACACTGAAGCTTTCTTT. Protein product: CASSYYLGNTEAFF.